This entry is about one T cell receptor (beta chain). What it recognizes is unknown. The data were taken from a study of PD-L1 blockade in urothelial cancer. About the study: Bladder-origin urothelial cancer in males described twenty-five of the 29 patients. Between 0 and 3 chemotherapy regimens preceded treatment for each patient. General study results and limits: Better survival was predicted when blood TCR clonality before treatment fell below the median.

Spiking of synthetic TCR analog templates was performed in each PCR. Clones were sequenced by immunoSEQ multiplex PCR, and TCRdb holds only the in-frame ones, with some missing. Among roughly 43,000 clones listed, 80% were seen once. Time point reported: pretreatment peripheral blood. This receptor was obtained from a man aged 60 to 75 with urothelial cancer. The sample was PBMCs, taken around atezolizumab (anti-PD-L1) treatment.

The CDR3 protein is CASSLDRRSGNTIYF. The CDR3 nucleotides are TGTGCCAGCAGCTTGGACAGGCGCTCTGGAAACACCATATATTTT. This rearrangement joins TRBV7-2 to TRBJ1-3, with 7 bases that match TRBD1. V gave up 3 bases and J gave up 0 bases; unmatched junction bases: 2. CDR1 SGHTA and CDR2 FQGNSA come from the germline V gene. CDR3 length: 15 amino acids.